The 31 T cell receptor beta chains reported below all come from one sample, sequenced in a study of T cell repertoires in cytomegalovirus infection (dated by TCRdb to about 2019). Per the publication, the treatment or condition label means: in vitro stimulation with specific CMV peptide epitopes to enrich CMV-specific T cells. TCRdb lists the instrument as Illumina HiSeq 1500. TCRdb took the public reads, trimmed them with fastp at Q25, ran MiXCR for clone calling and kept in-frame beta chains. Here each entry gathers all rows of one CDR3 protein and keeps the most common genes and DNA. A total of 650,000 to 900,000 distinct CDR3 sequences appear in this sample, 29% of them only once. The ten largest clones add up to about an eighth of the sample. These TCRs are of unknown antigen specificity. The sample in question was cultured CD8+ T cells from PBMCs, obtained from culture after CMV antigen stimulation. These receptors were collected from a human donor in good health (CMV status not recorded). Some clones in this sample may be carry-over from other donors' samples.

J is TRBJ2-3 and V is TRBV24-1; D uncertain. V was trimmed by 1 base and J by 1 base, leaving 2 bases between them. Germline lookup yields CDR1 KGHDR and CDR2 SFDVKD. The CDR3 contains 13 residues. CDR3 in amino acids: CATSDFRTDTQYF. The CDR3 bases are TGTGCCACCAGTGATTTCCGCACAGATACGCAGTATTTT.

There are many counts of this clonotype. The V and J genes are TRBV6-6 and TRBJ1-5, with D possibly matching TRBD1 (5 bases). The germline CDR1 and CDR2 sequences are MNHNY and SVGAGI (reference sequence). Trimming took off 5 bases at V and 9 bases at J, with 20 bases between the two ends. The CDR3 spans 15 residues. The chain's CDR3 is CASSNPKSGLLPQHF. CDR3 coding DNA: TGTGCCAGCAGTAATCCGAAGTCGGGGCTTCTGCCCCAGCATTTT.

This chain links TRBV20-1 with TRBJ2-7; 7 nucleotides align to TRBD1. The CDR3 is made up of 13 amino acids. In germline, CDR1 is DFQATT, CDR2 SNEGSKA (reference sequence). V was pared by 6 bases and J by 0 bases, with 5 bases of the junction left unmatched. The CDR3 DNA is TGCAGTGCCCGGACAGGACTCTCCTACGAGCAGTACTTC. It specifies CSARTGLSYEQYF.

The chain is built from TRBV6-2 or TRBV6-3 and TRBJ2-7; D possibly corresponds to TRBD1 (5 bases). CDR3 length: 14 amino acids. The germline V gene encodes CDR1 MNHEY and CDR2 SVGEGT. V was clipped by 2 bases and J by 2 bases, with 10 bases between them. This chain's CDR3 is CASSYQGSPYEQYV. The CDR3 DNA follows: TGTGCCAGCAGTTACCAGGGAAGTCCCTACGAGCAGTACGTC.

A few counts support this clonotype. The rearrangement uses TRBV7-6 and TRBJ2-5; 8 bases align to TRBD2. V dropped 5 bases and J dropped 1; count of bases not matched to a gene: 9. Per the germline V gene, CDR1 is SGHVS and CDR2 is FNYEAQ. The CDR3 is 16 amino acids. This CDR3 is CASSGPLLAVQETQYF. The CDR3 DNA reads as TGTGCCAGCAGCGGGCCTTTACTAGCGGTCCAAGAGACCCAGTACTTC.

The rearrangement joins TRBV7-9 to TRBJ2-5, with 8 bases lining up with TRBD1. V shed 6 bases and J 5 bases; nucleotides not matched to a gene: 11. The germline V gene encodes CDR1 SEHNR and CDR2 FQNEAQ (reference sequence). This CDR3 comprises 15 residues. The CDR3, as DNA: TGTGCCAGCAGGTCGGGACAGGCCGTCGGTGAGACCCAGTACTTC. Its protein product is CASRSGQAVGETQYF.

This chain joins TRBV24-1 and TRBJ2-1, with 11 bases matching TRBD1. The CDR3 extends over 19 amino acids. Germline CDR1 and CDR2: KGHDR and SFDVKD. Trimming cost V 2 bases and J 3 bases; bases outside gene matches: 11. Here the CDR3 DNA reads TGTGCCACCAGTGATTACCGGGACAGGGGGAATTCGATCTACAATGAGCAGTTCTTC. It yields the protein CATSDYRDRGNSIYNEQFF.

This clonotype was observed a handful of times. V usage is TRBV29-1 and J usage is TRBJ1-5; the D gene is possibly TRBD1 (6 bases). This CDR3 region has 16 residues. The V end lost 6 bases, the J end lost 2 bases, and 20 bases lay between the germline ends. CDR1 is SQVTM and CDR2 is ANQGSEA in the germline V gene. In DNA form, the CDR3 reads TGCAGCGTGGTAGTGGCGGGGGGCAAAGGCAATCAGCCCCAGCATTTT. Amino acids: CSVVVAGGKGNQPQHF.

Details on this clonotype: This clone may be a read error of a much larger clone one base away. The chain recombines TRBV7-2 with TRBJ2-3; D is unresolved. V shed 5 bases and J shed 1 base, with 13 bases lying between them. The CDR3 runs 15 residues. Looked up from germline, CDR1 is SGHTA and CDR2 is FQGNSA. CDR3 region: CASSPATYRTDTQYF. CDR3 nucleotide sequence: TGTGCCAGCAGCCCCGCGACCTACCGCACAGATACGCAGTATTTT.

This sequence joins TRBV7-8 and TRBJ2-2, with D hard to call. The CDR3 length is 10 residues. Germline CDR1 is SGHVS and CDR2 is FQNEAQ. CDR3 in amino acids: CAAGTGELFF. CDR3 coding DNA: TGTGCAGCCGGGACCGGGGAGCTGTTTTTT.

This clonotype showed up just a few times. This rearrangement joins TRBV7-6 to TRBJ2-1; 8 nucleotides agree with TRBD2. This CDR3 spans 17 amino acids. The ends lost 4 bases at V and 3 bases at J; junction bases unmatched: 11. CDR1 SGHVS and CDR2 FNYEAQ come from the germline V gene. This chain's CDR3 is CASSSEPGLVVYNEQFF. The CDR3 nucleotides read TGTGCCAGCAGCTCAGAACCGGGACTAGTGGTCTACAATGAGCAGTTCTTC.

Worth noting for this clonotype: Possible read error: a much larger clone is one base away. The chain links TRBV7-2 to TRBJ1-2; the D gene is possibly TRBD1 (6 bases). Germline V CDR1 and CDR2: SGHTA, FQGNSA. The CDR3 is made up of 17 amino acids. CDR3 in amino acids: CASSLAPRGRYDYGCTF. CDR3 nucleotides: TGTGCCAGCAGCTTAGCGCCCCGGGGGCGCTATGACTATGGCTGCACCTTC.

This chain joins TRBV4-1 and TRBJ2-7; 11 bases line up with TRBD2. The CDR3 contains 16 residues. CDR1 is MGHRA, CDR2 YSYEKL, per germline. Trimming at V came to 2 bases and at J to 0 bases, leaving 3 bases not matched to a gene. The chain's CDR3 is CASSQKLAGVSYEQYF. The CDR3 region has the DNA TGCGCCAGCAGCCAAAAACTAGCGGGGGTCTCCTACGAGCAGTACTTC.

This chain connects TRBV5-6 to TRBJ1-6; the D gene is possibly TRBD1 (6 bases). The CDR3 runs to 14 residues. Germline V gene sequence: CDR1 SGHDT, CDR2 YYEEEE. The V and J ends lost 3 bases and 7 bases respectively, with 11 bases between them. The CDR3 region is CASSSGVGNSPLHF. Here the CDR3 DNA reads TGTGCCAGCAGCTCAGGGGTGGGGAATTCACCCCTCCACTTT.

This clonotype has a count of ten or more. The J gene is TRBJ1-4, the V gene TRBV7-2; D uncertain. V was cut by 3 bases and J by 0 bases, with 17 bases left in between. The CDR3 length is 18 residues. The germline V gene has CDR1 SGHTA and CDR2 FQGNSA. The CDR3 spells CASSLPNDQNSTNEKLFF. CDR3 nucleotide sequence: TGTGCCAGCAGCTTGCCCAATGACCAGAATTCAACTAATGAAAAACTGTTTTTT.

This clonotype has at least ten counts. The gene calls are TRBV7-2 and TRBJ2-3, with 15 bases aligning to TRBD2. Germline CDR1 is SGHTA and CDR2 is FQGNSA. Losses at the gene ends were 8 bases for V and 2 bases for J; bases not matched to a gene: 8. The CDR3 totals 17 residues. The CDR3 is CASGGTSGGLHTDTQYF. CDR3 DNA sequence: TGTGCCAGCGGAGGGACTAGCGGGGGGCTCCACACAGATACGCAGTATTTT.

This clonotype appeared a few times. The chain has TRBV6-2 or TRBV6-3 and TRBJ2-1; weak D call: TRBD1 (5 bases). The germline V gene encodes CDR1 MNHEY and CDR2 SVGEGT. V lost 2 bases and J 10 bases, leaving 18 bases between the germline ends. The CDR3 runs to 15 residues. Here the CDR3 reads CASSYLDTVQWEQFF. The CDR3 region has the DNA TGTGCCAGCAGTTACCTGGACACCGTACAATGGGAGCAGTTCTTC.

This clonotype was counted only a few times. V gene TRBV6-1 combines with J gene TRBJ2-7; maybe TRBD2 (7 bases). Germline V gives CDR1 MNHNS, CDR2 SASEGT. The CDR3 length is 17 residues. Trimming took 0 bases from V and 0 from J, leaving 15 bases between them. The CDR3 sequence: CASSEALSGTLSYEQYV. In nucleotides, the CDR3 is TGTGCCAGCAGTGAAGCGCTGAGCGGGACACTCTCCTACGAGCAGTACGTC.

This clonotype was recorded at least ten times. The V call is TRBV7-2, the J call TRBJ2-4; D assignment may be TRBD1 or TRBD2 (6 bases each). The CDR3 totals 17 residues. From germline, CDR1 is SGHTA and CDR2 FQGNSA. The V end lost 3 bases, the J end lost 2 bases, and 17 bases lay between the germline ends. The CDR3 here is CASSFFGGSVTKNIQYF. CDR3 DNA sequence: TGTGCCAGCAGCTTTTTCGGGGGCTCGGTGACCAAAAACATTCAGTACTTC.

In this sample, this clonotype turned up a few times. Written as DNA, the CDR3 is TGTGCCAGTAGTATAGTGACATATCAGCCCCAGCATTTT. Its translation is CASSIVTYQPQHF. This chain uses TRBV19 with TRBJ1-5; no definite D call. The CDR3 is 13 residues long. Trimming cost V 1 base and J 5 bases, with 6 bases left between them. CDR1 and CDR2 (germline): LNHDA, SQIVND (reference sequence).

Many counts were recorded for this clonotype. V gene TRBV20-1 combines with J gene TRBJ1-1; 11 bases line up with TRBD1. Trimming took 2 bases from V and 5 from J; bases not matched to a gene: 4. Germline CDR1 DFQATT, CDR2 SNEGSKA (reference sequence). This CDR3 is built from 14 residues. CDR3 DNA sequence: TGCAGTGCTAGACGGACAGGGGGCTGGACTGAAGCTTTCTTT. Residues: CSARRTGGWTEAFF.

This clonotype was counted a few times. The rearrangement links TRBV6-6 to TRBJ2-3, with unresolved D. This CDR3 is built from 16 residues. Deletions cut 3 bases from V and 0 bases from J, with 13 bases between. Germline V gene sequence: CDR1 MNHNY, CDR2 SVGAGI (reference sequence). In DNA form, the CDR3 reads TGTGCCAGCAGTTATTCGACGGTCCCTAGCACAGATACGCAGTATTTT. The encoded protein is CASSYSTVPSTDTQYF.

The V call is TRBV2, the J call TRBJ2-3, with D perhaps TRBD2 (5 bases). The CDR3 spans 13 residues. The ends were cut back, 4 bases at V and 3 bases at J, with 8 bases in the middle. Looked up from germline, CDR1 is SNHLY and CDR2 is FYNNEI. The CDR3, as DNA: TGTGCCAGCAGTGGACTAAAAACAGATACGCAGTATTTT. Its translation is CASSGLKTDTQYF.

This rearrangement joins TRBV20-1 to TRBJ2-1; possible D gene TRBD2, 6 bases. Germline V gene lookup returns CDR1 DFQATT and CDR2 SNEGSKA (reference sequence). Trimming stripped 4 bases from V and 4 bases from J, with 20 bases between. The CDR3 has 16 amino acids. The CDR3 DNA reads as TGCAGTGCTAATATAGACTTGGGGGGAGAATACAATGAGCAGTTCTTC. It codes for CSANIDLGGEYNEQFF.

As for this clonotype: Mismatch with germline at one junction end may stem from a read error. This sequence joins TRBV6-6 and TRBJ2-4, with 8 positions matching TRBD2. Germline CDR1 MNHNY, CDR2 SVGAGI (reference sequence). CDR3 length equals 14 residues. CDR3 DNA: TGTACCAGCAGCTCTAGCGGGCCCACGGGCATTCAGTACTTC. Encoded protein: CTSSSSGPTGIQYF.

Of note for this clonotype: One end of the junction varies from germline; a read error may be responsible. The chain has TRBV6-6 and TRBJ1-2; possibly TRBD1 for D (5 bases). Germline V gene data show CDR1 as MNHNY and CDR2 as SVGAGI (reference sequence). This CDR3 region has 16 residues. The CDR3 loop is CASSYSPDGGDYGYIF. The CDR3 region has the DNA TGTGCCAGCAGTTACTCCCCGGACGGGGGGGACTATGGCTACATCTTC.

The V call is TRBV12-3 or TRBV12-4, the J call TRBJ2-5; 10 bases are shared with TRBD1. This CDR3 comprises 15 residues. Germline trimming cut 5 bases from V and 5 bases from J; bases unmatched to any gene: 8. CDR3 nucleotide sequence: TGTGCCAGCAGTGCGCCGCAGGACAGGGGGGAGACCCAGTACTTC. As protein: CASSAPQDRGETQYF.

This clonotype was counted between two and nine times. This chain uses TRBV7-8 with TRBJ1-3; TRBD1 is a possible D gene (5 bases). The CDR3 is 13 amino acids. Trimming pared 1 base from V and 8 bases from J, leaving 9 bases between. Germline lookup yields CDR1 SGHVS and CDR2 FQNEAQ. In DNA, the CDR3 is TGTGCCAGCAGCTTAGACGGAGGGGACACCATATATTTT. Its protein is CASSLDGGDTIYF.

The chain has TRBV5-4 and TRBJ1-3; D is perhaps TRBD1 (5 bases). The germline CDR1 and CDR2 sequences are SGHNT and YYREEE (reference sequence). V was trimmed by 0 bases and J by 2 bases, leaving 9 bases between them. This CDR3 has 15 residues. In nucleotides, the CDR3 is TGTGCCAGCAGCTTGGCCAGGGAGACTGGAAACACCATATATTTT. This encodes CASSLARETGNTIYF.

The table lists this clonotype with a few counts. The chain recombines TRBV27 with TRBJ2-7; D call uncertain. Trimming took off 5 bases at V and 2 bases at J, with 16 bases between the two ends. The CDR3 sequence is 15 residues long. Germline CDR1 and CDR2: MNHEY and SMNVEV (reference sequence). CDR3 nucleotide sequence: TGTGCCAGCAGTGCCTCTAATTTTGGGACCTACGAGCAGTACTTC. Translating it yields CASSASNFGTYEQYF.

This clonotype was found many times. The V and J genes are TRBV7-8 and TRBJ2-1, with D perhaps TRBD2 (6 bases). This CDR3 has 16 amino acids. CDR1 and CDR2 from the germline V gene are SGHVS and FQNEAQ. Trimming removed 4 bases from V and 0 bases from J, with 13 bases in between. CDR3 region: CASSSQAGSSYNEQFF. DNA for the CDR3: TGTGCCAGCAGCTCGCAGGCGGGAAGCTCCTACAATGAGCAGTTCTTC.